Listed below are T cell receptor beta chains from one sample, sequenced in a study of T cells in Graves' hyperthyroidism and ophthalmopathy. One entry per CDR3 protein results from TCRdb running MiXCR on the multiplex PCR reads. The repertoire has 300,000 to 450,000 distinct CDR3 sequences, 13% of them found once; the top ten carry around a tenth. The sequencing sample was made of blood. These receptors all stem from a woman aged 18-30 years with Graves' hyperthyroidism. The CDR3 runs from the conserved cysteine through the conserved F or W. The D gene is left open where the match is weak. Clone size is given for some rows only: seen once, a few or many times, or a class if the clone is expanded.

clone_size d_call j_call v_call cdr3_aa cdr3_nt
many TRBD2 TRBJ2-7 TRBV29-1 CSGGGGRDDEQYF TGCAGCGGCGGAGGTGGGAGGGACGACGAGCAGTACTTC
many TRBD2 TRBJ2-3 TRBV12-3/TRBV12-4 CASSSPHRLAGAAGNTQYF TGTGCCAGCAGTTCCCCTCATCGACTAGCGGGAGCTGCTGGGAATACGCAGTATTTT
few TRBD1 TRBJ2-4 TRBV5-1 CASSLGTRQGDIQYF TGCGCCAGCAGCTTGGGGACAAGACAGGGGGACATTCAGTACTTC
many . TRBJ1-5 TRBV6-1 CASSEGGHNQPQHF TGTGCCAGCAGTGAAGGCGGGCACAATCAGCCCCAGCATTTT
many . TRBJ2-1 TRBV3-1 CASSPSERTSYNEQFF TGTGCCAGCAGCCCTTCCGAGAGGACCTCCTACAATGAGCAGTTCTTC
many . TRBJ2-5 TRBV6-5 CASSYSMRPGTQYF TGTGCCAGCAGTTACTCTATGCGGCCTGGGACCCAGTACTTC
many . TRBJ1-5 TRBV2 CASSGSNQPQHF TGTGCCAGCAGTGGAAGCAATCAGCCCCAGCATTTT
once . TRBJ1-1 TRBV12-3/TRBV12-4 CASSRAEGVNTEAFF TGTGCCAGCTCACGGGCTGAGGGGGTGAACACTGAAGCTTTCTTT
few . TRBJ2-3 TRBV4-3 CASSQARGDTQYF TGCGCCAGCAGCCAAGCCCGGGGAGATACGCAGTATTTT
many . TRBJ2-7 TRBV27 CASSLSGPTYEQYF TGTGCCAGCAGTTTATCGGGACCTACCTACGAGCAGTACTTC
few . TRBJ1-3 TRBV7-8 CASSKDSAGNTIYF TGTGCCAGCAGCAAGGACTCAGCTGGAAACACCATATATTTT
once TRBD1 TRBJ1-1 TRBV9 CASTLLQGARTEAFF TGTGCCAGCACCCTCCTACAGGGGGCGCGGACTGAAGCTTTCTTT
many TRBD2 TRBJ2-1 TRBV4-1 CASSQDHPLAGVVYNEQFF TGCGCCAGCAGCCAAGATCACCCCTTAGCGGGAGTTGTCTACAATGAGCAGTTCTTC
. . TRBJ2-7 TRBV7-3 CASSLTLVDVYEQYF TGTGCCAGCAGCTTAACGTTAGTAGACGTGTACGAGCAGTACTTC
many TRBD1 TRBJ1-1 TRBV9 CASSAGQGAFF TGTGCCAGCAGCGCCGGACAGGGAGCTTTCTTT
. . TRBJ2-2 TRBV27 CASSLALTGELFF TGTGCCAGCAGTTTAGCCCTCACCGGGGAGCTGTTTTTT
many . TRBJ2-3 TRBV12-3/TRBV12-4 CASSSGSDTQYF TGTGCCAGCAGTTCGGGGTCAGATACGCAGTATTTT
many . TRBJ2-5 TRBV30 CAWNSGETQYF TGTGCCTGGAACTCGGGAGAGACCCAGTACTTC
many . TRBJ1-2 TRBV7-9 CASSLLGPNYGYTF TGTGCCAGCAGCTTACTAGGGCCGAACTATGGCTACACCTTC
many TRBD2 TRBJ2-1 TRBV13 CASGTLGGGRRQFF TGTGCCAGCGGAACCCTGGGGGGAGGGCGAAGGCAGTTCTTC
many . TRBJ2-7 TRBV5-6 CASRLDGGPSYEQYF TGTGCCAGCAGGCTCGACGGGGGCCCTTCCTACGAGCAGTACTTC
many . TRBJ2-7 TRBV6-2/TRBV6-3 CASPMGRQRYPHSGEQYF TGTGCCAGCCCTATGGGTCGACAGCGATACCCCCACTCGGGCGAGCAGTACTTC
few . TRBJ1-5 TRBV19 CASSIDGHYSNQPQHF TGTGCCAGTAGTATAGATGGGCATTATAGCAATCAGCCCCAGCATTTT
few TRBD1 TRBJ1-1 TRBV5-1 CASSLTTGGDTEAFF TGCGCCAGCAGCCTCACGACAGGGGGGGACACTGAAGCTTTCTTT
few TRBD1 TRBJ1-1 TRBV19 CASNPQGAHEAFF TGTGCCAGTAATCCACAGGGGGCTCATGAAGCTTTCTTT
few TRBD1 TRBJ1-5 TRBV4-1 CASSQEGGPGQPQHF TGCGCCAGCAGCCAAGAAGGGGGCCCAGGTCAGCCCCAGCATTTT
many . TRBJ2-3 TRBV12-3/TRBV12-4 CASSLRAGSTDTQYF TGTGCCAGCAGTTTACGGGCGGGAAGTACAGATACGCAGTATTTT
many TRBD2 TRBJ2-3 TRBV9 CASSVAGTSGTDTQYF TGTGCCAGCAGCGTTGCCGGGACTAGCGGGACAGATACGCAGTATTTT
many TRBD2 TRBJ2-1 TRBV28 CASSPYSGSIDNEQFF TGTGCCAGCAGCCCTTATAGCGGGAGTATCGACAATGAGCAGTTCTTC
few . TRBJ1-1 TRBV29-1 CSVEWEGRTEAFF TGCAGCGTTGAATGGGAGGGACGGACTGAAGCTTTCTTT
many TRBD2 TRBJ2-7 TRBV20-1 CSARSSGMAYEQYF TGCAGTGCTAGATCTAGCGGGATGGCCTACGAGCAGTACTTC
many . TRBJ2-7 TRBV6-2/TRBV6-3 CASKRGPTYEQYF TGTGCCAGCAAACGAGGACCTACATACGAGCAGTACTTC
many TRBD1 TRBJ2-7 TRBV6-1 CASSTWTGGRRYEQYF TGTGCCAGCAGCACATGGACAGGGGGCCGTCGGTACGAGCAGTACTTC